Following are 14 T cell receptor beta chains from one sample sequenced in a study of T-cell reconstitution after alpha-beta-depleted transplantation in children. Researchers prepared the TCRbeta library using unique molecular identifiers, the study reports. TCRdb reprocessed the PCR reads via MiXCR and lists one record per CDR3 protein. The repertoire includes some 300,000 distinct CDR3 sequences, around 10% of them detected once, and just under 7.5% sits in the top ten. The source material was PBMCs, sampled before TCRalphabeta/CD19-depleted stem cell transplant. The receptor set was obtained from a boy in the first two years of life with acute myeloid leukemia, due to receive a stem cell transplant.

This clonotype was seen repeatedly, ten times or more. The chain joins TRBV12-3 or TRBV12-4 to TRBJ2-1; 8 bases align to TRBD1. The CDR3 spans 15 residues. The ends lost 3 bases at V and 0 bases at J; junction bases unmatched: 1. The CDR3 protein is CASSFQGASYNEQFF. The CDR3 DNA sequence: TGTGCCAGCAGTTTCCAGGGGGCCTCCTACAATGAGCAGTTCTTC.

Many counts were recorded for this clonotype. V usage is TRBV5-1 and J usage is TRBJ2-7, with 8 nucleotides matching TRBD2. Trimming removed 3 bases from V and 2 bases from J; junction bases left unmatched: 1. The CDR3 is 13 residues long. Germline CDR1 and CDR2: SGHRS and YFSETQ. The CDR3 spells CASSSGGAYEQYF. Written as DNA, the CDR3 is TGCGCCAGCAGCTCCGGGGGGGCCTACGAGCAGTACTTC. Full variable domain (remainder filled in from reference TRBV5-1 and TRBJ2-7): KAGVTQTPRYLIKTRGQQVTLSCSPISGHRSVSWYQQTPGQGLQFLFEYFSETQRNKGNFPGRFSGRQFSNSRSEMNVSTLELGDSALYLCASSSGGAYEQYFGPGTRLTVT.

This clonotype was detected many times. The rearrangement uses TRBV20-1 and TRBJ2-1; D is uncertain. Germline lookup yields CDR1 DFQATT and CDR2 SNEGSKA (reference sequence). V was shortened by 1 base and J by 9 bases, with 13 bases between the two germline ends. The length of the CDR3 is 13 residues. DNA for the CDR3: TGCAGTGCTAGAGTCGGTGGGTCTAGTGAGCAGTTCTTC. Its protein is CSARVGGSSEQFF.

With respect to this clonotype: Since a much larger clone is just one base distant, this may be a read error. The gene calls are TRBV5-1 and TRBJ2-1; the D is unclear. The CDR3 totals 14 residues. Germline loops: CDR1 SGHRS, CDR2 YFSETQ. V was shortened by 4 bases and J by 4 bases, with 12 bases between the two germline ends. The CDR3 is CASSIPAVYNEQFF. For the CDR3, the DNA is TGCGCCAGCAGCATACCGGCGGTATACAATGAGCAGTTCTTC.

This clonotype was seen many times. The CDR3 spells CASSLGDLQETQYF. DNA of the CDR3: TGTGCCAGCAGCTTAGGGGACTTACAAGAGACCCAGTACTTC. This chain joins TRBV7-9 and TRBJ2-5; tentative D call: TRBD2 (6 bases). The CDR3 is made up of 14 amino acids. CDR1 SEHNR and CDR2 FQNEAQ come from the germline V gene (reference sequence). V was shortened by 1 base and J by 2 bases, with 8 bases between the two germline ends.

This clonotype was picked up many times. CDR3 sequence reads: CSVAQIQERPYNEQFF. The DNA of the CDR3 is TGCAGCGTTGCCCAAATCCAGGAGAGACCCTACAATGAGCAGTTCTTC. This chain links TRBV29-1 with TRBJ2-1, with no clear D. The CDR3 has 16 amino acids. V was shortened by 4 bases and J by 2 bases, with 18 bases between the two germline ends. From germline, CDR1 is SQVTM and CDR2 ANQGSEA.

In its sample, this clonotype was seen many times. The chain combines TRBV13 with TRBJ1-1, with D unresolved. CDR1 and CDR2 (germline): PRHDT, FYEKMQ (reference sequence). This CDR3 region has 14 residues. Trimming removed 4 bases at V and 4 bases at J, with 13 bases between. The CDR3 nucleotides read TGTGCCAGCAGCTCCATTAACGCAGCCACTGAAGCTTTCTTT. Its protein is CASSSINAATEAFF.

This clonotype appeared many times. The CDR3 nucleotides are TGTGCCAGCAGCTTATCACTAGCGGACAATGAGCAGTTCTTC. Translation: CASSLSLADNEQFF. This sequence joins TRBV7-8 and TRBJ2-1; 8 nucleotides line up with TRBD2. The CDR3 is made up of 14 amino acids. V lost 2 bases, J lost 5 bases, and 2 bases stayed unmatched. Germline CDR1 reads SGHVS; CDR2 reads FQNEAQ. Supplemented by reference TRBV7-8 and TRBJ2-1, the full variable domain reads GAGVSQSPRYKVAKRGQDVALRCDPISGHVSLFWYQQALGQGPEFLTYFQNEAQLDKSGLPSDRFFAERPEGSVSTLKIQRTQQEDSAVYLCASSLSLADNEQFFGPGTRLTVL.

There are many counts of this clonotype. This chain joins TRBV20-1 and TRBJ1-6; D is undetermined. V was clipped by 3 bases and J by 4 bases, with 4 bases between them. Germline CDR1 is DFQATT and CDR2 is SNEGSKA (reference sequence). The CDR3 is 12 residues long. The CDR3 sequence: CSARTYNSPLHF. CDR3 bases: TGCAGTGCTAGGACATATAATTCACCCCTCCACTTT.

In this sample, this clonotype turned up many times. This CDR3 reads CASSAGPEYEQYF. CDR3 sequence (DNA): TGTGCCAGTTCCGCGGGGCCGGAATACGAGCAGTACTTC. The chain is built from TRBV19 and TRBJ2-7; D perhaps matches TRBD2 (6 bases). This CDR3 comprises 13 residues. V lost 8 bases and J lost 4, with 15 bases in between. Germline loops: CDR1 LNHDA, CDR2 SQIVND (reference sequence).

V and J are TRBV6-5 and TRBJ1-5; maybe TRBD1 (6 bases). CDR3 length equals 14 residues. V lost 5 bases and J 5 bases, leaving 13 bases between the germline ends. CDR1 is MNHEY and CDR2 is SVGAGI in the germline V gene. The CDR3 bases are TGTGCCAGCAGTCTCAGGGGATCCCATCAGCCCCAGCATTTT. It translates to CASSLRGSHQPQHF.

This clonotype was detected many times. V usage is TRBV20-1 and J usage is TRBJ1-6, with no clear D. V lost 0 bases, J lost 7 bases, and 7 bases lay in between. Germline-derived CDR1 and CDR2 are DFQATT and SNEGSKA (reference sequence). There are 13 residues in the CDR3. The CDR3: CSARDERNSPLHF. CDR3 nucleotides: TGCAGTGCTAGAGATGAGAGGAATTCACCCCTCCACTTT.

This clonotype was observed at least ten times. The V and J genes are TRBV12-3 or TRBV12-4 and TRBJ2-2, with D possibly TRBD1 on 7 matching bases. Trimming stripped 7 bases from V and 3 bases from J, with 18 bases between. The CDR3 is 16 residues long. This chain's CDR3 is CASTPLPGGYTGELFF. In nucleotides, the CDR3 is TGTGCCAGCACTCCCCTGCCAGGGGGGTACACCGGGGAGCTGTTTTTT.

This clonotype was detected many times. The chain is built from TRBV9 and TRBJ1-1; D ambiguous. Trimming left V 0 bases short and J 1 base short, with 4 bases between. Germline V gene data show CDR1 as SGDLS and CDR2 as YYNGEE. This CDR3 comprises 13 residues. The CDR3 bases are TGTGCCAGCAGCGTAGCCAGGAACACTGAAGCTTTCTTT. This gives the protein CASSVARNTEAFF.